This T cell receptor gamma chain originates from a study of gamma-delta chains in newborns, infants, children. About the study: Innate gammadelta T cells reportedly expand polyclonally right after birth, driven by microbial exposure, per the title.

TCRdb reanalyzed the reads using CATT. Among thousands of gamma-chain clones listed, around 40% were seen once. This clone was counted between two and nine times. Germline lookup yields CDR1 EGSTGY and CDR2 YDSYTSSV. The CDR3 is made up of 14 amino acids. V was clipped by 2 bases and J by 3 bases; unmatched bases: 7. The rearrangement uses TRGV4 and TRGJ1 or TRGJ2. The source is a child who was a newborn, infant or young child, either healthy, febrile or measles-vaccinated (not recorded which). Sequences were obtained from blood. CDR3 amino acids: CATWDAPGYYKKLF. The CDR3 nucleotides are TGTGCCACCTGGGATGCCCCGGGTTATTATAAGAAACTCTTT.